This T cell receptor beta chain was profiled in a study of OX40 agonist ivuxolimab in advanced cancers. Study-wide context: Three dose-escalation patients had partial responses: one with hepatocellular carcinoma and two with cutaneous melanoma.

General study points: Also present in some nonresponders was a low level of normalized T-cell clonal expansion.

On this clone itself: Its antigen is currently unknown.

Sequenced by immunoSEQ multiplex PCR; TCRdb stores in-frame clones only, minus some. The table lists 60,000 to 70,000 clones, roughly 88% of them singletons. Trimming cost V 4 bases and J 1 base, with 20 bases left between them. The CDR3 extends over 16 amino acids. CDR1 SQVTM and CDR2 ANQGSEA come from the germline V gene. This clonotype was obtained from an adult with an advanced solid tumor such as melanoma, head and neck, liver or kidney cancer. Sequences were derived from CD4+ or CD8+ T cells sorted from blood, sampled in a trial of the OX40 agonist ivuxolimab. The chain uses TRBV29-1 and TRBJ2-7; maybe TRBD2 (6 bases). CDR3 loop: CSVGVSRAAGSYEQYF. CDR3 DNA: TGCAGCGTTGGGGTAAGCAGGGCAGCGGGTTCCTACGAGCAGTACTTC.